The entry below describes one T cell receptor beta chain. Antigen: not known. Method: immunoSEQ multiplex PCR; TCRdb's copy keeps in-frame clones and lacks some. The data hold more than 9,500 clones, with roughly 84% observed a single time. The data originate from a study of tumor-infiltrating lymphocytes in localized non-small cell lung cancer. Study overall: Each patient gave resected tumor and non-adjacent uninvolved lung tissue.

Per the germline V gene, CDR1 is SGHAT and CDR2 is FQNNGV. Unmatched junction bases numbered 10, after V lost 5 bases and J lost 6 bases. The CDR3 runs to 14 residues. Study findings and constraints: No T-cell fraction difference was seen between IM1 and IM2 tumors.

V gene TRBV11-2 combines with J gene TRBJ2-7, with TRBD1 identical over 7 bases. Sequencing was performed on lung tumor tissue. This TCR came from a human donor with non-small cell lung cancer. The CDR3 region has the DNA TGTGCCAGCAGCCCAATAGACAGGGTAAGCGAGCAGTACTTC. Its protein is CASSPIDRVSEQYF. Full variable domain (missing parts from reference TRBV11-2 and TRBJ2-7): EAGVAQSPRYKIIEKRQSVAFWCNPISGHATLYWYQQILGQGPKLLIQFQNNGVVDDSQLPKDRFSAERLKGVDSTLKIQPAKLEDSAVYLCASSPIDRVSEQYFGPGTRLTVT.